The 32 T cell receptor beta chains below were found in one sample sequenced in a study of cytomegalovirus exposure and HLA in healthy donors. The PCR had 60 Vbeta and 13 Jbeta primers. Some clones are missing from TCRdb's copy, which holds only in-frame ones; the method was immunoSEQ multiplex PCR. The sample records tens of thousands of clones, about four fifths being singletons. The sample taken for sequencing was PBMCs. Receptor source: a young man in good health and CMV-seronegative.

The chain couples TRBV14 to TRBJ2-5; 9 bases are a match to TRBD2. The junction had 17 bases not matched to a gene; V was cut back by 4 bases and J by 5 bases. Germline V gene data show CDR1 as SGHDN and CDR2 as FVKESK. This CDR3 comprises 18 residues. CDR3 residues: CASSPYFSTSGFVETQYF. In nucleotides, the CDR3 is TGTGCCAGCAGCCCTTACTTCTCCACTAGCGGGTTCGTTGAGACCCAGTACTTC. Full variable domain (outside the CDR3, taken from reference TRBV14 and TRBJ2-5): EAGVTQFPSHSVIEKGQTVTLRCDPISGHDNLYWYRRVMGKEIKFLLHFVKESKQDESGMPNNRFLAERTGGTYSTLKVQPAELEDSGVYFCASSPYFSTSGFVETQYFGPGTRLLVL.

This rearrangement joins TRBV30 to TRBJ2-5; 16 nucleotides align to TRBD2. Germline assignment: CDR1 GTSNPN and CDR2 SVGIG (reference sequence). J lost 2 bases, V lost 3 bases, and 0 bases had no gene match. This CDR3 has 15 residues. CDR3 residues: CAWRGLAGGQETQYF. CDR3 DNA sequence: TGTGCCTGGAGGGGACTAGCGGGAGGGCAAGAGACCCAGTACTTC.

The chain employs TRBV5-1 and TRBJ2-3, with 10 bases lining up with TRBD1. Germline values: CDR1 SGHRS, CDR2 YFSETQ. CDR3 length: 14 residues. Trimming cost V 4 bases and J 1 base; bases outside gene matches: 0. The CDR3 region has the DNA TGCGCCAGCAGCGGGACAGGGGGCACAGATACGCAGTATTTT. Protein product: CASSGTGGTDTQYF.

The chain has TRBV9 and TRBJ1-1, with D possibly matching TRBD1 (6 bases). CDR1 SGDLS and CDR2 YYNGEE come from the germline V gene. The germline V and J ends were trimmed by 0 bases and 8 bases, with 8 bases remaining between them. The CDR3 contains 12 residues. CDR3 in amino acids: CASSVAGQEAFF. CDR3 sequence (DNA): TGTGCCAGCAGCGTAGCAGGACAGGAAGCTTTCTTT. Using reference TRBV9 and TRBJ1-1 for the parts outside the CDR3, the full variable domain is DSGVTQTPKHLITATGQRVTLRCSPRSGDLSVYWYQQSLDQGLQFLIQYYNGEERAKGNILERFSAQQFPDLHSELNLSSLELGDSALYFCASSVAGQEAFFGQGTRLTVV.

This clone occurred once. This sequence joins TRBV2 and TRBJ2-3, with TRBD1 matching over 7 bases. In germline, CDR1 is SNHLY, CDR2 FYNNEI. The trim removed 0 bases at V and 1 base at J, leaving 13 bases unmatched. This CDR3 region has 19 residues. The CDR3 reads CASSEAPLGGSRGTDTQYF. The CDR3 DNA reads TGTGCCAGCAGTGAAGCGCCCCTAGGGGGCTCGCGTGGCACAGATACGCAGTATTTT. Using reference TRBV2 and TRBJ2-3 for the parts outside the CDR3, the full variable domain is EPEVTQTPSHQVTQMGQEVILRCVPISNHLYFYWYRQILGQKVEFLVSFYNNEISEKSEIFDDQFSVERPDGSNFTLKIRSTKLEDSAMYFCASSEAPLGGSRGTDTQYFGPGTRLTVL.

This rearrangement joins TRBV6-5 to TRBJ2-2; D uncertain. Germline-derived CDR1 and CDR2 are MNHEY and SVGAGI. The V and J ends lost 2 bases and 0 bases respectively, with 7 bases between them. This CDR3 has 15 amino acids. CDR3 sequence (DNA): TGTGCCAGCAGTTACGGTAGTACGAACACCGGGGAGCTGTTTTTT. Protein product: CASSYGSTNTGELFF.

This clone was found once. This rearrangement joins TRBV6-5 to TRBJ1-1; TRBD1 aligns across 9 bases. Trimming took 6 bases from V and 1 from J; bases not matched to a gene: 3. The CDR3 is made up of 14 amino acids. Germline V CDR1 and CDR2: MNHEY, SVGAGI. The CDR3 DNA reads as TGTGCCAGCAGCCGGACAGGGGAGAACACTGAAGCTTTCTTT. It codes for CASSRTGENTEAFF.

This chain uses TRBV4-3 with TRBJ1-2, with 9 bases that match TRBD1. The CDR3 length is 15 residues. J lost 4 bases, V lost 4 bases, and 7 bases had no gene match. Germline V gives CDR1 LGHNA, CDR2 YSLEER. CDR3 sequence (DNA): TGCGCCAGCAGCCGAGACAGGGGGACTTTCTATGGCTACACCTTC. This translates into CASSRDRGTFYGYTF.

CDR3 coding DNA: TGTGCCAGCAGAGAGAGCGGGGTGAATGAGCAGTTCTTC. The encoded protein is CASRESGVNEQFF. This chain links TRBV6-5 with TRBJ2-1, with 7 nucleotides matching TRBD2. The CDR3 has 13 amino acids. With 6 bases clipped from V and 7 bases from J, the junction kept 6 bases outside the gene matches. Germline CDR1 is MNHEY and CDR2 is SVGAGI.

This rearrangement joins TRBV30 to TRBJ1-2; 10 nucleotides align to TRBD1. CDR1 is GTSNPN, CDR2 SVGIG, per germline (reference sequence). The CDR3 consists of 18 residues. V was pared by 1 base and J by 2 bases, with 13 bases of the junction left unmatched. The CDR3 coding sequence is TGTGCCTGGAGTGACCAATACCTGGAGACAGGGGGCAACTATGGCTACACCTTC. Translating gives CAWSDQYLETGGNYGYTF.

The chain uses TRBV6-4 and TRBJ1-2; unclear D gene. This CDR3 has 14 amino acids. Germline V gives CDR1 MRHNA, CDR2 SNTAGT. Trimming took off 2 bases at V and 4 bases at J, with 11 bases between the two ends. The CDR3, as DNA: TGTGCCAGCAGTGACGAGGAGGACGGCTATGGCTACACCTTC. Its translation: CASSDEEDGYGYTF.

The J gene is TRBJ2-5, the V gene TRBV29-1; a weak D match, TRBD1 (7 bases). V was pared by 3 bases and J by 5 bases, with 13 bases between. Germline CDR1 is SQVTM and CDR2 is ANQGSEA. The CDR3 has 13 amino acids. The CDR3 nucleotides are TGCAGCGTTGACCCGACAGGGAGGGAGACCCAGTACTTC. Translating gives CSVDPTGRETQYF.

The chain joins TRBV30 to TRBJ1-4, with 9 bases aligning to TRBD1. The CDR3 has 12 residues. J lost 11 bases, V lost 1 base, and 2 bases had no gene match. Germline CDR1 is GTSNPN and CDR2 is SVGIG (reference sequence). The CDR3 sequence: CAWSGTGGKLFF. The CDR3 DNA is TGTGCCTGGAGTGGAACAGGGGGCAAACTGTTTTTT.

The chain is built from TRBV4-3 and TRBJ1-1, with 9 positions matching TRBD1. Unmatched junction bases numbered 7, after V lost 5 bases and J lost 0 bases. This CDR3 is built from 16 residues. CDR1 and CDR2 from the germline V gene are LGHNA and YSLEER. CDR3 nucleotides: TGCGCCAGCAGCAGGGGACAGGGAACGATGAACACTGAAGCTTTCTTT. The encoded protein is CASSRGQGTMNTEAFF.

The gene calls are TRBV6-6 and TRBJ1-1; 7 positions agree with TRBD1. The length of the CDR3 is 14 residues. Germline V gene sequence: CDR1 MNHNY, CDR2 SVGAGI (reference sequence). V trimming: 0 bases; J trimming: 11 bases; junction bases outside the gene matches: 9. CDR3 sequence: CASSYSGGRAGAFF. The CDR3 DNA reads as TGTGCCAGCAGTTACTCAGGGGGCCGGGCTGGGGCTTTCTTT.

CDR3 protein: CASSFGLAGVRGTYEQYF. CDR3 nucleotide sequence: TGTGCCAGCAGTTTTGGACTAGCGGGAGTAAGAGGGACCTACGAGCAGTACTTC. The chain carries TRBV28 and TRBJ2-7; 13 nucleotides align to TRBD2. The CDR3 spans 18 residues. Trimming took 3 bases from V and 2 from J; bases not matched to a gene: 10. CDR1 is MDHEN, CDR2 SYDVKM, per germline.

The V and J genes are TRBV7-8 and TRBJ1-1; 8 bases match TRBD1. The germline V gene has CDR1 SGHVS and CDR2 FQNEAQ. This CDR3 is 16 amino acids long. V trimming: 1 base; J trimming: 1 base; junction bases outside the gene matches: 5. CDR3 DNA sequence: TGTGCCAGCAGCTTAGTTCGGACAGGGACGAACACTGAAGCTTTCTTT. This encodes CASSLVRTGTNTEAFF. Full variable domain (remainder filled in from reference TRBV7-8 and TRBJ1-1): GAGVSQSPRYKVAKRGQDVALRCDPISGHVSLFWYQQALGQGPEFLTYFQNEAQLDKSGLPSDRFFAERPEGSVSTLKIQRTQQEDSAVYLCASSLVRTGTNTEAFFGQGTRLTVV.

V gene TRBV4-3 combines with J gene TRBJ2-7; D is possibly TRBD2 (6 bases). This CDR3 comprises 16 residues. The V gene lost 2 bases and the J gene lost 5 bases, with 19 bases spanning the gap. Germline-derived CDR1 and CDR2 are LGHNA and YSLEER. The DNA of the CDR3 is TGCGCCAGCAGCCAACATAGTGGCGGGGCCTTCAACGAGCAGTACTTC. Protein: CASSQHSGGAFNEQYF.

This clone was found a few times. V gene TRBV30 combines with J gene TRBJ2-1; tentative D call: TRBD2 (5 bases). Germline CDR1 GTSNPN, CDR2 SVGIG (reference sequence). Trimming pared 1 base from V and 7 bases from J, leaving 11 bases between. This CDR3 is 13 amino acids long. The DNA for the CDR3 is TGTGCCTGGAGTGCCCAGACTACGAATGAGCAGTTCTTC. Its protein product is CAWSAQTTNEQFF.

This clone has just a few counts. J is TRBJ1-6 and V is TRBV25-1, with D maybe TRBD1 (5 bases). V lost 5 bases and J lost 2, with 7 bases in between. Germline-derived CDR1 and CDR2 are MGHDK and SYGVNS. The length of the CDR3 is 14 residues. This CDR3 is CASSKTAYNSPLHF. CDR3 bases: TGTGCCAGCAGTAAGACAGCCTATAATTCACCCCTCCACTTT.

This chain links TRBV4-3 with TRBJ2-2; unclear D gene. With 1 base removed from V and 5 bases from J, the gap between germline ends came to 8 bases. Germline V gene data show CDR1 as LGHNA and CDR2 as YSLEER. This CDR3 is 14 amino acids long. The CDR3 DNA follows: TGCGCCAGCAGCCAAGGTGAGAGGACCGGGGAGCTGTTTTTT. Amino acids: CASSQGERTGELFF.

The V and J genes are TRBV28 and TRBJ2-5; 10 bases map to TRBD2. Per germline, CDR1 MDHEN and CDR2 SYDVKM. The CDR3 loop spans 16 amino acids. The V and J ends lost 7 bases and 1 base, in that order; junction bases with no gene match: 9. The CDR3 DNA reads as TGTGCCAGCATCGGTCAGCGGGGGGGCCTCCAAGAGACCCAGTACTTC. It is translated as CASIGQRGGLQETQYF.

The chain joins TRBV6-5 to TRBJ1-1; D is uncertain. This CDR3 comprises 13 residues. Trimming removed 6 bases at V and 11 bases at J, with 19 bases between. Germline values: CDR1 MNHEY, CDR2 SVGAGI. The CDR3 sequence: CASSSPGSPFAFF. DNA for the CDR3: TGTGCCAGCAGCTCCCCGGGTAGCCCATTCGCTTTCTTT.

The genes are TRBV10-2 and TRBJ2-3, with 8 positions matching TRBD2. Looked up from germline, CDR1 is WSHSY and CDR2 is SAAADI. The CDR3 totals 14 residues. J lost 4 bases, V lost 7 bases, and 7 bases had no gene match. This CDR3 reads CASTVAGPADTQYF. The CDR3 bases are TGCGCCAGCACAGTAGCGGGACCAGCAGATACGCAGTATTTT.

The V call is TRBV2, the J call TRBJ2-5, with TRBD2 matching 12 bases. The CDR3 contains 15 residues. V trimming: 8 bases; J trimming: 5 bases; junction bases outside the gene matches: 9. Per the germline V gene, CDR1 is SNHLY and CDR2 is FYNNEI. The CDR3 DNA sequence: TGTGCCAGCCTTTCTAGCGGGAGGGCCTATGAGACCCAGTACTTC. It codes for CASLSSGRAYETQYF.

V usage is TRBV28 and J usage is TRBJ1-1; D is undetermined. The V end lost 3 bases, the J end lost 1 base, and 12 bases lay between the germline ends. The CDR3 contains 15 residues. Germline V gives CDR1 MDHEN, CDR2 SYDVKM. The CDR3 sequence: CASSFFARPNTEAFF. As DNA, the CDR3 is TGTGCCAGCAGTTTCTTTGCCAGGCCGAACACTGAAGCTTTCTTT.

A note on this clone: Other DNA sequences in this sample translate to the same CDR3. The CDR3 nucleotides are TGCAGCGTTGGGGGGGTCAATCAGCCCCAGCATTTT. This codes for CSVGGVNQPQHF. V gene TRBV29-1 combines with J gene TRBJ1-5; TRBD1 is a possible D gene (5 bases). V was shortened by 4 bases and J by 3 bases, with 7 bases between the two germline ends. The CDR3 is made up of 12 amino acids. Germline lookup yields CDR1 SQVTM and CDR2 ANQGSEA.

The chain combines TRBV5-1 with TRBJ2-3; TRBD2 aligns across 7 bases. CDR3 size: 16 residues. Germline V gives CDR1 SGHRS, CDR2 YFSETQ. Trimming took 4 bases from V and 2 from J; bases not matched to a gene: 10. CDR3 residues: CASSPSSGSPTDTQYF. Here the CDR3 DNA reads TGCGCCAGCAGCCCGTCTAGCGGTTCCCCCACAGATACGCAGTATTTT.

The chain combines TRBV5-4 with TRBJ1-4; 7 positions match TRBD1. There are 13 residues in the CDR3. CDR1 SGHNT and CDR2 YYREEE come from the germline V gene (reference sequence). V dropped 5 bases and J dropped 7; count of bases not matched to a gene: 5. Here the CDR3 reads CASRTGDGEKLFF. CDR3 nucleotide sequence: TGTGCCAGCAGAACAGGGGACGGTGAAAAACTGTTTTTT.

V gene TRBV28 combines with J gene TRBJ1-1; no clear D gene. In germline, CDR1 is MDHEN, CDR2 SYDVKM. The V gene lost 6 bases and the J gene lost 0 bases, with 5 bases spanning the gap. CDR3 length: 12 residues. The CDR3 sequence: CASSYLNTEAFF. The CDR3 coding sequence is TGTGCCAGCAGCTACTTGAACACTGAAGCTTTCTTT.

The chain's CDR3 is CASSPSGGSYNEQFF. The CDR3 region has the DNA TGTGCCAGTAGCCCTAGCGGGGGCTCCTACAATGAGCAGTTCTTC. The chain employs TRBV19 and TRBJ2-1; 10 bases are a match to TRBD2. V trimming: 6 bases; J trimming: 0 bases; junction bases outside the gene matches: 2. The germline V gene has CDR1 LNHDA and CDR2 SQIVND (reference sequence). The CDR3 length is 15 residues.

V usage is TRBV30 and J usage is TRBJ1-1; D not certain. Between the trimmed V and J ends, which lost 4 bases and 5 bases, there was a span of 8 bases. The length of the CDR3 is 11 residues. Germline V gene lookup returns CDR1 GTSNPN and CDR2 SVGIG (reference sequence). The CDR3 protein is CAWIWRTEAFF. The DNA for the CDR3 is TGTGCCTGGATATGGAGGACTGAAGCTTTCTTT. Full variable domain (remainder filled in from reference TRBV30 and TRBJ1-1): SQTIHQWPATLVQPVGSPLSLECTVEGTSNPNLYWYRQAAGRGLQLLFYSVGIGQISSEVPQNLSASRPQDRQFILSSKKLLLSDSGFYLCAWIWRTEAFFGQGTRLTVV.